Below are 32 T cell receptor beta chains sequenced from a single sample in a study of radiotherapy plus CTLA-4 blockade in lung cancer (dated by TCRdb to the late 2010s). Receptors were amplified or captured by the immunoSEQ multiplex PCR assay. The table was pulled from immuneACCESS by TCRdb, which kept in-frame rearrangements only. Such tables lose some clones; where checked, under half of the loss comes from unresolved V genes, and the rest has no known cause. Counted in this sample were 50,000 to 65,000 clones; about 80% of them appeared once. The ten largest clones take up around 4% of the sample. Source: peripheral blood, taken from a patient treated with radiotherapy plus ipilimumab. The receptor set was obtained from a human donor with non-small cell lung cancer who had a partial response to radiotherapy plus ipilimumab.

The genes are TRBV25-1 and TRBJ2-7; 9 nucleotides agree with TRBD1. This CDR3 is built from 14 residues. Germline CDR1 reads MGHDK; CDR2 reads SYGVNS. The trim removed 4 bases at V and 6 bases at J, leaving 7 bases unmatched. CDR3 in amino acids: CASSGRTGDVEQYF. As DNA, the CDR3 is TGTGCCAGCAGTGGGCGGACAGGGGACGTCGAGCAGTACTTC.

The CDR3 is CASSTRLAGWTDTQYF. Written as DNA, the CDR3 is TGTGCCAGCAGCACGAGACTAGCGGGGTGGACAGATACGCAGTATTTT. The chain is built from TRBV5-6 and TRBJ2-3, with 11 nucleotides matching TRBD2. This CDR3 comprises 16 residues. The trim removed 4 bases at V and 3 bases at J, leaving 7 bases unmatched. Germline loops: CDR1 SGHDT, CDR2 YYEEEE.

The chain has TRBV28 and TRBJ2-1, with TRBD2 as a possible D gene (6 bases). The CDR3 has 12 residues. Germline loops: CDR1 MDHEN, CDR2 SYDVKM. Trimming took off 4 bases at V and 7 bases at J, with 8 bases between the two ends. The CDR3 nucleotides read TGTGCCAGCAGTTCGGGGGATAATGAGCAGTTCTTC. Encoded protein: CASSSGDNEQFF.

J is TRBJ2-7 and V is TRBV4-3; 10 nucleotides agree with TRBD2. Looked up from germline, CDR1 is LGHNA and CDR2 is YSLEER. J gave up 3 bases and V 1 base, and 6 bases lay outside the gene matches. CDR3 size: 16 residues. The CDR3: CASSQVWGLAHYEQYF. The CDR3 DNA is TGCGCCAGCAGCCAAGTCTGGGGACTAGCGCACTACGAGCAGTACTTC.

This chain joins TRBV5-6 and TRBJ2-7, with 7 bases that match TRBD2. The CDR3 runs 15 residues. Unmatched junction bases numbered 7, after V lost 4 bases and J lost 0 bases. Per the germline V gene, CDR1 is SGHDT and CDR2 is YYEEEE. The DNA for the CDR3 is TGTGCCAGCAGCCTACTAGCGCGGAACTCCTACGAGCAGTACTTC. The encoded protein is CASSLLARNSYEQYF.

The chain combines TRBV27 with TRBJ1-1; possibly TRBD1 for D (6 bases). The CDR3 is 16 amino acids. V dropped 3 bases and J dropped 2 bases, with 16 bases sitting between them. The germline V gene encodes CDR1 MNHEY and CDR2 SMNVEV (reference sequence). The CDR3 bases are TGTGCCAGCAGTTTTGGGGGGGCAGGGTTAAACACTGAAGCTTTCTTT. Encoded protein: CASSFGGAGLNTEAFF.

V and J are TRBV30 and TRBJ1-1, with 10 positions matching TRBD1. V trimming: 3 bases; J trimming: 0 bases; junction bases outside the gene matches: 4. From germline, CDR1 is GTSNPN and CDR2 SVGIG (reference sequence). The CDR3 extends over 15 amino acids. DNA for the CDR3: TGTGCCTGGAGGGGACAGGGGCTCATGAACACTGAAGCTTTCTTT. This translates into CAWRGQGLMNTEAFF.

The rearrangement links TRBV5-1 to TRBJ1-4; D may be TRBD1 (5 bases). This CDR3 contains 16 residues. Germline V CDR1 and CDR2: SGHRS, YFSETQ. The V and J ends lost 1 base and 4 bases respectively, with 14 bases between them. The CDR3 reads CASSLLSQGSNEKLFF. CDR3 nucleotides: TGCGCCAGCAGCTTGCTTAGCCAGGGTAGTAATGAAAAACTGTTTTTT.

The chain combines TRBV2 with TRBJ1-3, with D uncertain. Germline V gene sequence: CDR1 SNHLY, CDR2 FYNNEI. Trimming removed 2 bases at V and 4 bases at J, with 9 bases between. The CDR3 extends over 14 amino acids. CDR3 DNA sequence: TGTGCCAGCAGTGAACAAGGAGCCGGAAACACCATATATTTT. Translated, it gives CASSEQGAGNTIYF. The variable domain in full, with the rest retrieved from reference TRBV2 and TRBJ1-3, is EPEVTQTPSHQVTQMGQEVILRCVPISNHLYFYWYRQILGQKVEFLVSFYNNEISEKSEIFDDQFSVERPDGSNFTLKIRSTKLEDSAMYFCASSEQGAGNTIYFGEGSWLTVV.

The V and J genes are TRBV15 and TRBJ1-2; TRBD1 is a possible D gene (5 bases). Per the germline V gene, CDR1 is LNHNV and CDR2 is YYDKDF (reference sequence). This CDR3 has 15 amino acids. The V gene lost 3 bases and the J gene lost 8 bases, with 19 bases spanning the gap. The CDR3 spells CATSRGKERGLGYTF. CDR3 DNA sequence: TGTGCCACCAGCAGGGGGAAGGAAAGGGGCCTCGGCTACACCTTC.

The J gene is TRBJ2-3, the V gene TRBV19; TRBD1 aligns across 8 bases. The CDR3 spans 15 residues. V lost 5 bases and J lost 0; bases outside the gene matches: 4. Germline loops: CDR1 LNHDA, CDR2 SQIVND (reference sequence). CDR3 sequence reads: CASSSGQESTDTQYF. In DNA, the CDR3 is TGTGCCAGTAGTTCGGGACAGGAGAGCACAGATACGCAGTATTTT. Together with reference TRBV19 and TRBJ2-3, the CDR3 gives the full variable domain: DGGITQSPKYLFRKEGQNVTLSCEQNLNHDAMYWYRQDPGQGLRLIYYSQIVNDFQKGDIAEGYSVSREKKESFPLTVTSAQKNPTAFYLCASSSGQESTDTQYFGPGTRLTVL.

The rearrangement uses TRBV5-1 and TRBJ2-2; the D is unclear. CDR3 length: 13 residues. Germline values: CDR1 SGHRS, CDR2 YFSETQ. V was cut by 2 bases and J by 6 bases, with 8 bases left in between. For the CDR3, the DNA is TGCGCCAGCAGCTTAACTTCCCCCGGGGAGCTGTTTTTT. Its protein product is CASSLTSPGELFF. The full variable domain, its missing parts supplied by reference TRBV5-1 and TRBJ2-2, is KAGVTQTPRYLIKTRGQQVTLSCSPISGHRSVSWYQQTPGQGLQFLFEYFSETQRNKGNFPGRFSGRQFSNSRSEMNVSTLELGDSALYLCASSLTSPGELFFGEGSRLTVL.

The chain recombines TRBV4-3 with TRBJ2-2; 13 bases fit TRBD2. This CDR3 has 18 amino acids. Germline lookup yields CDR1 LGHNA and CDR2 YSLEER. The J segment lost 0 bases and the V segment lost 1 base, leaving 2 bases of the junction unmatched. The CDR3 sequence is CASSQALAGGSNTGELFF. The CDR3 bases are TGCGCCAGCAGCCAAGCACTAGCGGGGGGGTCGAACACCGGGGAGCTGTTTTTT.

J is TRBJ1-1 and V is TRBV29-1; no reliable D call. Germline V gene sequence: CDR1 SQVTM, CDR2 ANQGSEA. This CDR3 region has 11 residues. With 7 bases removed from V and 10 bases from J, the gap between germline ends came to 16 bases. The CDR3 loop is CSGEDQRGAFF. The CDR3 region has the DNA TGCAGCGGGGAGGACCAACGGGGAGCTTTCTTT.

The chain has TRBV5-5 and TRBJ2-7; 7 bases match TRBD2. The CDR3 loop spans 15 amino acids. The V segment lost 6 bases and the J segment 3 bases; nucleotides outside the gene matches: 12. Per germline, CDR1 SGHKS and CDR2 YYEKEE (reference sequence). CDR3 DNA: TGTGCCAGCACCCCGACCGGGACTACCTTCTACGAGCAGTACTTC. Encoded protein: CASTPTGTTFYEQYF.

This clone was found a few times. The CDR3 reads CASTASAGGPTDTQYF. In DNA, the CDR3 is TGTGCCAGCACCGCTTCAGCGGGGGGGCCCACAGATACGCAGTATTTT. This chain joins TRBV9 and TRBJ2-3; 10 nucleotides agree with TRBD2. V gave up 6 bases and J gave up 2 bases; unmatched junction bases: 9. The CDR3 totals 16 residues. Germline CDR1 reads SGDLS; CDR2 reads YYNGEE.

The chain links TRBV28 to TRBJ1-5; 8 nucleotides match TRBD1. CDR3 length equals 18 residues. J gave up 0 bases and V 2 bases, and 9 bases lay outside the gene matches. Germline CDR1 reads MDHEN; CDR2 reads SYDVKM. CDR3 loop: CASSLRTGPTLSNQPQHF. The CDR3 DNA is TGTGCCAGCAGTTTAAGGACAGGGCCCACCCTTAGCAATCAGCCCCAGCATTTT.

The chain is built from TRBV28 and TRBJ1-4; perhaps TRBD1 as D (5 bases). This CDR3 is built from 19 residues. V was trimmed by 4 bases and J by 0 bases, leaving 21 bases between them. Germline CDR1 reads MDHEN; CDR2 reads SYDVKM. CDR3 amino acids: CASSWEGSGGEATNEKLFF. For the CDR3, the DNA is TGTGCCAGCAGTTGGGAGGGATCGGGGGGTGAAGCAACTAATGAAAAACTGTTTTTT.

The chain carries TRBV4-3 and TRBJ2-3; perhaps TRBD1 as D (6 bases). The CDR3 has 15 amino acids. CDR1 and CDR2 (germline): LGHNA, YSLEER. V lost 0 bases and J lost 4, with 11 bases in between. In DNA, the CDR3 is TGCGCCAGCAGCCAAGATTTAGGGGGTCCAGATACGCAGTATTTT. This encodes CASSQDLGGPDTQYF.

The V gene is TRBV5-5, the J gene TRBJ2-5, with TRBD2 matching over 13 bases. The V segment lost 10 bases and the J segment 2 bases; nucleotides outside the gene matches: 8. Per the germline V gene, CDR1 is SGHKS and CDR2 is YYEKEE (reference sequence). The CDR3 runs 15 residues. CDR3 nucleotide sequence: TGTGCCTCATCGACTAGCGGGGGGACTCAAGAGACCCAGTACTTC. Translating gives CASSTSGGTQETQYF. Looking up the rest from reference TRBV5-5 and TRBJ2-5 gives the full variable domain: DAGVTQSPTHLIKTRGQQVTLRCSPISGHKSVSWYQQVLGQGPQFIFQYYEKEERGRGNFPDRFSARQFPNYSSELNVNALLLGDSALYLCASSTSGGTQETQYFGPGTRLLVL.

The chain has TRBV28 and TRBJ2-3; D is undetermined. Germline CDR1 is MDHEN and CDR2 is SYDVKM. The CDR3 has 12 amino acids. Deletions cut 2 bases from V and 7 bases from J, with 7 bases between. The CDR3 spells CASSLLRNTQYF. The CDR3 DNA reads TGTGCCAGCAGTTTACTGCGGAATACGCAGTATTTT.

The chain couples TRBV2 to TRBJ2-6, with 7 bases lining up with TRBD1. The CDR3 runs to 16 residues. The trim removed 5 bases at V and 3 bases at J, leaving 7 bases unmatched. Germline V gives CDR1 SNHLY, CDR2 FYNNEI. The CDR3 protein is CASSPDRDSGANVLTF. The CDR3 DNA reads TGTGCCAGCAGTCCTGACAGGGACAGTGGGGCCAACGTCCTGACTTTC.

The gene calls are TRBV7-2 and TRBJ2-2; tentative D call: TRBD1 (6 bases). Germline V CDR1 and CDR2: SGHTA, FQGNSA. Deletions cut 5 bases from V and 4 bases from J, with 14 bases between. The CDR3 is 15 residues long. The CDR3: CASSPRTVTTGELFF. As DNA, the CDR3 is TGTGCCAGCAGCCCGCGGACAGTAACCACCGGGGAGCTGTTTTTT.

The chain has TRBV4-1 and TRBJ2-7; the D gene is possibly TRBD2 (5 bases). V was shortened by 1 base and J by 5 bases, with 12 bases between the two germline ends. CDR1 is MGHRA, CDR2 YSYEKL, per germline. The CDR3 sequence is 14 residues long. CDR3 region: CASSQGESIHEQYF. The CDR3 DNA reads TGCGCCAGCAGCCAAGGGGAGAGCATCCACGAGCAGTACTTC.

The V and J genes are TRBV27 and TRBJ1-1; 10 positions agree with TRBD1. With V trimmed by 4 bases and J by 1 base, 0 bases remained unmatched. The CDR3 is 14 amino acids. CDR1 and CDR2 from the germline V gene are MNHEY and SMNVEV (reference sequence). This CDR3 is CASSWTGGNTEAFF. The CDR3 coding sequence is TGTGCCAGCAGTTGGACAGGGGGGAACACTGAAGCTTTCTTT.

The genes are TRBV5-1 and TRBJ2-1; 8 bases match TRBD1. There are 17 residues in the CDR3. From germline, CDR1 is SGHRS and CDR2 YFSETQ. V dropped 0 bases and J dropped 5; count of bases not matched to a gene: 10. The CDR3 coding sequence is TGCGCCAGCAGCTTGGCCCGGACAGGGTATGGGAACAATGAGCAGTTCTTC. This codes for CASSLARTGYGNNEQFF.

The gene calls are TRBV5-1 and TRBJ2-1, with D perhaps TRBD2 (6 bases). Trimming left V 0 bases short and J 5 bases short, with 9 bases between. Germline assignment: CDR1 SGHRS and CDR2 YFSETQ. This CDR3 has 14 residues. CDR3 residues: CASSLDGRNNEQFF. The CDR3 nucleotides read TGCGCCAGCAGCTTGGACGGGAGAAACAATGAGCAGTTCTTC.

The chain carries TRBV7-2 and TRBJ2-1; 12 bases are shared with TRBD2. V shed 5 bases and J 4 bases; nucleotides not matched to a gene: 3. CDR1 and CDR2 (germline): SGHTA, FQGNSA. CDR3 length: 15 amino acids. This CDR3 is CASSRTSGAYNEQFF. In DNA, the CDR3 is TGTGCCAGCAGCCGGACTAGCGGGGCATACAATGAGCAGTTCTTC.

V and J are TRBV7-8 and TRBJ1-4, with 8 nucleotides matching TRBD1. J was trimmed by 2 bases and V by 3 bases; bases with no gene match: 11. CDR1 is SGHVS, CDR2 FQNEAQ, per germline. CDR3 size: 18 residues. In DNA form, the CDR3 reads TGTGCCAGCAGCTTTCAAACAGGGGGGCGGCGGACTAATGAAAAACTGTTTTTT. Amino acids: CASSFQTGGRRTNEKLFF.

The gene calls are TRBV10-3 and TRBJ2-5; 7 bases map to TRBD1. Germline assignment: CDR1 ENHRY and CDR2 SYGVKD. The CDR3 sequence is 14 residues long. Trimming at V came to 3 bases and at J to 5 bases, leaving 6 bases not matched to a gene. The chain's CDR3 is CAISEPQDRETQYF. Here the CDR3 DNA reads TGTGCCATCAGTGAACCCCAGGACAGGGAGACCCAGTACTTC.

This sequence joins TRBV7-3 and TRBJ2-2; the D gene is possibly TRBD2 (6 bases). The CDR3 spans 12 residues. V was cut by 2 bases and J by 8 bases, with 6 bases left in between. The V gene's germline CDR1 is SGHTA and CDR2 FQGTGA. The CDR3 protein is CASSLGRGELFF. Written as DNA, the CDR3 is TGTGCCAGCAGCTTAGGGAGGGGGGAGCTGTTTTTT.

The V call is TRBV7-8, the J call TRBJ1-5; no definite D call. The CDR3 is made up of 14 amino acids. The V and J ends lost 5 bases and 2 bases respectively, with 10 bases between them. The germline CDR1 and CDR2 sequences are SGHVS and FQNEAQ. The CDR3 region is CASSTDGGNQPQHF. CDR3 DNA: TGTGCCAGCAGCACAGACGGGGGCAATCAGCCCCAGCATTTT.